Following are 12 T cell receptor beta chains from one sample sequenced in a study of T-cell reconstitution after alpha-beta-depleted transplantation in children. TCRbeta library preparation incorporated unique molecular identifiers. TCRdb processed the PCR reads anew with MiXCR; each CDR3 protein has one entry. The sample records 100,000 to 150,000 distinct CDR3 sequences, around 23% being singletons. This material consisted of PBMCs, mostly from graft donor cells, taken 180 days after TCRalphabeta/CD19-depleted stem cell transplant. These receptors originate from a male patient aged 2-15 years who had a stem cell transplant for chronic granulomatous disease, so the T cells may come from the graft donor.

This clonotype was detected many times. The chain is built from TRBV19 and TRBJ1-2; 10 positions agree with TRBD1. This CDR3 contains 15 residues. CDR1 and CDR2 (germline): LNHDA, SQIVND (reference sequence). V was pared by 7 bases and J by 4 bases, with 9 bases of the junction left unmatched. This CDR3 is CASTSGTGDTYGYTF. CDR3 DNA sequence: TGTGCCAGTACCTCCGGGACAGGGGACACCTATGGCTACACCTTC.

This rearrangement joins TRBV7-2 to TRBJ1-3; D gene unclear. The CDR3 covers 15 residues. Germline assignment: CDR1 SGHTA and CDR2 FQGNSA. V lost 1 base, J lost 4 bases, and 11 bases lay in between. CDR3 DNA: TGTGCCAGCAGCTTAGGAGCCGTCCTGGGAAACACCATATATTTT. Its translation is CASSLGAVLGNTIYF.

This clonotype was recorded a few times. The genes are TRBV10-3 and TRBJ2-3; 7 bases line up with TRBD1. Germline V CDR1 and CDR2: ENHRY, SYGVKD. The junction had 9 bases not matched to a gene; V was cut back by 4 bases and J by 5 bases. This CDR3 region has 15 residues. This CDR3 is CAISGGQQNLDTQYF. The DNA for the CDR3 is TGTGCCATCAGTGGGGGACAGCAGAATTTAGATACGCAGTATTTT.

This clonotype was seen more than once but under ten times. This chain uses TRBV5-1 with TRBJ1-2, with 10 bases matching TRBD1. The germline CDR1 and CDR2 sequences are SGHRS and YFSETQ. There are 13 residues in the CDR3. Trimming at V came to 2 bases and at J to 8 bases, leaving 3 bases not matched to a gene. The CDR3 coding sequence is TGCGCCAGCAGCTTAGACAGGGGGCGAGGCTACACCTTC. This gives the protein CASSLDRGRGYTF.

Here the CDR3 DNA reads TGTGCCAGCTCATCTTGGGGGCGAGATGACGAGCAGTACTTC. Residues: CASSSWGRDDEQYF. The J gene is TRBJ2-7, the V gene TRBV18; D possibly corresponds to TRBD1 (6 bases). Germline lookup yields CDR1 KGHSH and CDR2 LQKENI. The CDR3 is 14 amino acids. V lost 5 bases and J lost 5, with 16 bases in between.

This clonotype was seen many times. V is TRBV20-1 and J is TRBJ2-7; TRBD2 aligns across 8 bases. Germline trimming cut 8 bases from V and 6 bases from J; bases unmatched to any gene: 15. The CDR3 totals 14 residues. In germline, CDR1 is DFQATT, CDR2 SNEGSKA (reference sequence). CDR3 in DNA: TGCAGTTCAAGGGGGTTAGCGGGACTTTCCGAGCAGTACTTC. Translated: CSSRGLAGLSEQYF.

This clonotype was counted at least ten times. The chain joins TRBV3-1 to TRBJ2-3; no clear D gene. Trimming took 3 bases from V and 2 from J, leaving 9 bases between them. The germline gives CDR1 LGHDT, CDR2 YNNKEL (reference sequence). The CDR3 runs to 14 residues. Here the CDR3 reads CASSQSGSTDTQYF. CDR3 bases: TGTGCCAGCAGCCAGTCCGGGTCCACAGATACGCAGTATTTT.

This clonotype was observed many times. V and J are TRBV5-1 and TRBJ2-1; the D gene is possibly TRBD1 (6 bases). Germline CDR1 reads SGHRS; CDR2 reads YFSETQ. CDR3 length equals 14 residues. Deletions cut 4 bases from V and 5 bases from J, with 13 bases between. CDR3 bases: TGCGCCAGCAGCCTACGTCAGGGGAACAATGAGCAGTTCTTC. Amino acids: CASSLRQGNNEQFF.

The CDR3 DNA follows: TGTGCCAGCAGCCAGGCCGGGACAGGGAACACAGATACGCAGTATTTT. This sequence encodes CASSQAGTGNTDTQYF. The rearrangement links TRBV7-8 to TRBJ2-3; TRBD1 matches at 9 bases. V lost 5 bases, J lost 2 bases, and 8 bases stayed unmatched. The CDR3 is 16 amino acids. Germline-derived CDR1 and CDR2 are SGHVS and FQNEAQ.

This clonotype was observed at least ten times. The chain employs TRBV12-3 or TRBV12-4 and TRBJ1-6; 12 bases align to TRBD1. The CDR3 has 15 amino acids. With V trimmed by 7 bases and J by 7 bases, 5 bases remained unmatched. The CDR3: CASTGTGGINSPLHF. In DNA form, the CDR3 reads TGTGCCAGCACTGGGACAGGGGGCATCAATTCACCCCTCCACTTT.

This clonotype was picked up a small number of times. The chain recombines TRBV5-1 with TRBJ2-2; D is undetermined. The length of the CDR3 is 14 residues. CDR1 and CDR2 from the germline V gene are SGHRS and YFSETQ. The V and J ends lost 0 bases and 6 bases respectively, with 9 bases between them. Written as DNA, the CDR3 is TGCGCCAGCAGCTTGGCCTCCGCAGCCGGGGAGCTGTTTTTT. Translation: CASSLASAAGELFF.

This clonotype was recorded at least ten times. The J gene is TRBJ2-7, the V gene TRBV29-1; D is perhaps TRBD1 or TRBD2 (5 bases each). Trimming removed 7 bases from V and 1 base from J, with 17 bases in between. Germline V lookup: CDR1 SQVTM, CDR2 ANQGSEA. This CDR3 comprises 14 residues. This CDR3 is CSAARAGGSYEQYF. The CDR3 DNA follows: TGCAGCGCCGCCAGGGCGGGCGGTTCCTACGAGCAGTACTTC.